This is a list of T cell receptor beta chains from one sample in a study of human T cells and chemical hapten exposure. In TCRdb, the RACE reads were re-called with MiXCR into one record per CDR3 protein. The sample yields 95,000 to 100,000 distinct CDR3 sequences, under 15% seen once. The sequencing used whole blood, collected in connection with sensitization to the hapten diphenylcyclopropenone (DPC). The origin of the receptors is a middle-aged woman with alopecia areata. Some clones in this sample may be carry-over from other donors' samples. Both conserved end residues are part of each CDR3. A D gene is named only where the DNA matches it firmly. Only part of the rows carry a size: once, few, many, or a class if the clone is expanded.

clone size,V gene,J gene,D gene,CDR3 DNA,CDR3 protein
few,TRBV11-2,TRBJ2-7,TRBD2,TGTGCCAGCAGCCGATGGGCTAGCGGGATGTACGAGCAGTACTTC,CASSRWASGMYEQYF
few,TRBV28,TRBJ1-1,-,TGTGCCAGCAGTTTAAGGTACACTGAAGCTTTCTTT,CASSLRYTEAFF
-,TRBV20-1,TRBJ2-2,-,TGCAGTGCTAGAGATCATGCGGACGGGACCGGGGAGCTGTTTTTT,CSARDHADGTGELFF
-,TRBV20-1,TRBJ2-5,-,TGCAGTGCTAGGCCCACTAGCTGGATCCCTGGGGGAGAGACCCAGTACTTC,CSARPTSWIPGGETQYF
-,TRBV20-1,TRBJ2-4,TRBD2,TGCAGTGCTAGAGAAGGAATGCGGGAGAGGTCCAAAAACATTCAGTACTTC,CSAREGMRERSKNIQYF
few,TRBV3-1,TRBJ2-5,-,TGTGCCAGCAGCCTAACCCACGGGGGCTTAAAGACCCAGTACTTC,CASSLTHGGLKTQYF
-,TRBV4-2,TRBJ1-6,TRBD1,TGTGCCAGCAGCCAAGACTCGGGACAGGGAAGATCACCCCTCCACTTT,CASSQDSGQGRSPLHF
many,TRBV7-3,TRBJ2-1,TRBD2,TGTGCCAGCAGCTTACAAGCGGGGACGATTGAGCAGTTCTTC,CASSLQAGTIEQFF
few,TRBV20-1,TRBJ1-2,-,TGCAGTGCTCGGACGGTAGCTAACTATGGCTACACCTTC,CSARTVANYGYTF
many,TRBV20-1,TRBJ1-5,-,TGCAGTGCTGGAACAAGAAGCTCCAATCAGCCCCAGCATTTT,CSAGTRSSNQPQHF
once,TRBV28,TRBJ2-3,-,TGTGCCAGCATGGGGGCCAGTACCCAGGGGGATACGCAGTATTTT,CASMGASTQGDTQYF
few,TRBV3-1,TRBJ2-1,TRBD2,TGTGCCAGCAGCCCCACTAGCGGCGGGGGGAATGAGCAGTTCTTC,CASSPTSGGGNEQFF
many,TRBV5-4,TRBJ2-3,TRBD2,TGTGCCAGCAGCCCGACTAGCGGATTCACAGATACGCAGTATTTT,CASSPTSGFTDTQYF
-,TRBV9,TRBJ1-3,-,TGTGCCAGCAGCGTCAACAGGGAGGCTGGAAACACCATATATTTT,CASSVNREAGNTIYF
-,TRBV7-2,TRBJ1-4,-,TGTGCCAGCAGCTTAGGCGTCCGGGTAACTAATGAAAAACTGTTTTTT,CASSLGVRVTNEKLFF
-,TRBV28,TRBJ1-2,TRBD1,TGTGCCAGCAGTTCCGGACAGGGACATGGCTATGGCTACACCTTC,CASSSGQGHGYGYTF
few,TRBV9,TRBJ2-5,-,TGTGCCAGCAGCTTCTCCACGGTCCAAGAGACCCAGTACTTC,CASSFSTVQETQYF
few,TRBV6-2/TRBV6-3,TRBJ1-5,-,TGTGCCAGCAGTCATGGCCAGCCCCAGCATTTT,CASSHGQPQHF
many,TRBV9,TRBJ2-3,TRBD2,TGTGCCAGCAGCGCCCGACTAGCGGGAGGGCCAAAAGCAGATACGCAGTATTTT,CASSARLAGGPKADTQYF
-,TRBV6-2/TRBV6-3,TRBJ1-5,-,TGTGCCAGCAGTAGTAATAGCAATCAGCCCCAGCATTTT,CASSSNSNQPQHF
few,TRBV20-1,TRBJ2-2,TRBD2,TGCAGTGCTAGAGAGGAGCGGGAGGGCCCCGGGGAGCTGTTTTTT,CSAREEREGPGELFF